This TCR beta chain was sequenced in a study of blood T cell repertoires in COVID-19. The repertoire was sequenced with immunoSEQ multiplex PCR; TCRdb's copy has only in-frame clones and lacks some. Among approximately 280,000 clones, about 89% were seen once, and the ten largest hold about 4.6%. The clonotype comes from a man aged 40-50 years with acute or convalescent COVID-19. The sequenced material came from peripheral blood.

CDR3 region: CSASLDSNTEAFF. The CDR3 DNA reads as TGCAGTGCTAGTCTCGACTCGAACACTGAAGCTTTCTTT. The rearrangement uses TRBV20-1 and TRBJ1-1, with unresolved D. This CDR3 is 13 amino acids long. V was clipped by 3 bases and J by 1 base, with 9 bases between them. CDR1 and CDR2 from the germline V gene are DFQATT and SNEGSKA (reference sequence).